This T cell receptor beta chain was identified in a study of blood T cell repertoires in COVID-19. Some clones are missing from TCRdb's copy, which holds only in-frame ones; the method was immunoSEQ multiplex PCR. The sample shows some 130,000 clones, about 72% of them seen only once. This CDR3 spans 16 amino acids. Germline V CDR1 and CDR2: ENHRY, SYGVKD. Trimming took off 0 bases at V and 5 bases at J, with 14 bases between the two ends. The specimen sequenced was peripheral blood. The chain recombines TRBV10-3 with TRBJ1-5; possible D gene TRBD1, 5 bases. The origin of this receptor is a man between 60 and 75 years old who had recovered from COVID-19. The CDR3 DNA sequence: TGTGCCATCAGTGAGTCGGAGGGGAGGAGGGATCAGCCCCAGCATTTT. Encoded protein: CAISESEGRRDQPQHF.